This T cell receptor beta chain was sequenced in a study of response to subunit inactivated influenza vaccine. The CDR3 consists of 15 residues. Trimming took off 6 bases at V and 0 bases at J, with 9 bases between the two ends. CDR1 ENHRY and CDR2 SYGVKD come from the germline V gene. TCRdb analysed the RT-PCR reads with MiXCR anew, one entry per CDR3 protein. Here the sample spans fewer than 600,000 distinct CDR3 sequences, 6% to 9% being singletons. The chain has TRBV10-3 and TRBJ2-6; D tentatively reads TRBD1 or TRBD2 (5 bases each). The TCR was taken from a man aged 50-75 years who received an inactivated influenza vaccine. Specimen: PBMCs from blood, collected roughly 24 months after vaccination. CDR3 residues: CAIRPGSSGANVLTF. CDR3 nucleotide sequence: TGTGCCATCAGGCCAGGGAGCTCTGGGGCCAACGTCCTGACTTTC.